What follows are 10 T cell receptor beta chains derived from one specimen sequenced in a study of T cells after yellow fever vaccination. Each CDR3 protein gets one entry after TCRdb re-called the 5' RACE reads with MiXCR. The sample has about 320,000 distinct CDR3 sequences; around 7% are singletons. The sample here was PBMCs, taken 35 to 50 days after the first yellow fever vaccination. The receptor source for this set is a man aged 18 to 29 who received the YFV17D yellow fever vaccine.

The table lists this clonotype with many counts. The V gene is TRBV6-1, the J gene TRBJ2-7; 8 bases line up with TRBD2. Germline CDR1 reads MNHNS; CDR2 reads SASEGT. V was clipped by 3 bases and J by 5 bases; unmatched bases: 9. This CDR3 contains 15 residues. The CDR3 region is CASSDTGLGSHEQYF. For the CDR3, the DNA is TGTGCCAGCAGTGATACGGGACTAGGGTCTCACGAGCAGTACTTC.

This sequence joins TRBV7-2 and TRBJ1-5, with 8 bases aligning to TRBD1. With 8 bases clipped from V and 5 bases from J, the junction kept 14 bases outside the gene matches. CDR3 length equals 16 residues. Germline assignment: CDR1 SGHTA and CDR2 FQGNSA. The CDR3 region has the DNA TGTGCCAGCGGCTGGGGTCCGGGACAGGCGTATCAGCCCCAGCATTTT. As protein: CASGWGPGQAYQPQHF.

This chain connects TRBV4-3 to TRBJ2-3, with D perhaps given as TRBD1 or TRBD2 (5 bases each). Germline V gene sequence: CDR1 LGHNA, CDR2 YSLEER. Trimming shortened V by 8 bases and J by 1 base, and 16 bases separated the two germline ends. This CDR3 has 15 residues. The chain's CDR3 is CASGGLFAGTDTQYF. In nucleotides, the CDR3 is TGCGCCAGCGGGGGTTTATTTGCGGGCACAGATACGCAGTATTTT.

This clonotype was detected a few times. The CDR3 nucleotides are TGTGCCAGCAGCGTAGCCGTAGGGACTAGCGGTTCCTACGAGCAGTACTTC. Its protein product is CASSVAVGTSGSYEQYF. V usage is TRBV9 and J usage is TRBJ2-7; 11 nucleotides match TRBD2. In germline, CDR1 is SGDLS, CDR2 YYNGEE. V trimming: 0 bases; J trimming: 1 base; junction bases outside the gene matches: 6. The CDR3 length is 17 residues.

In regard to this clonotype: At one of its ends the junction is not consistent with the germline gene, which may arise from a read error. The chain is built from TRBV27 and TRBJ1-1; no reliable D call. From germline, CDR1 is MNHEY and CDR2 SMNVEV (reference sequence). The length of the CDR3 is 14 residues. The CDR3 DNA reads as TGTGTCAGCAGTTTCGTAGACTTGAACACTGAAGCTTTCTTT. This encodes CVSSFVDLNTEAFF.

There are a few counts of this clonotype. This rearrangement joins TRBV5-1 to TRBJ2-1; D remains unclear. This CDR3 has 15 residues. CDR1 and CDR2 (germline): SGHRS, YFSETQ. V lost 0 bases and J 4 bases, leaving 11 bases between the germline ends. This CDR3 is CASSLAAEPYNEQFF. CDR3 DNA sequence: TGCGCCAGCAGCTTGGCCGCGGAGCCTTACAATGAGCAGTTCTTC.

This clonotype has at least ten counts. This chain uses TRBV5-1 with TRBJ2-1, with 10 nucleotides matching TRBD2. J was trimmed by 7 bases and V by 2 bases; bases with no gene match: 6. This CDR3 has 15 amino acids. Looked up from germline, CDR1 is SGHRS and CDR2 is YFSETQ. In nucleotides, the CDR3 is TGCGCCAGCAGCTTAGCGGGGGGGCCATGGAATGAGCAGTTCTTC. Translating it yields CASSLAGGPWNEQFF. The complete variable domain, with remaining parts taken from reference TRBV5-1 and TRBJ2-1, reads KAGVTQTPRYLIKTRGQQVTLSCSPISGHRSVSWYQQTPGQGLQFLFEYFSETQRNKGNFPGRFSGRQFSNSRSEMNVSTLELGDSALYLCASSLAGGPWNEQFFGPGTRLTVL.

This clonotype occurred a few times. V usage is TRBV12-3 or TRBV12-4 and J usage is TRBJ2-4; D remains ambiguous. The CDR3 consists of 15 residues. Trimming took off 4 bases at V and 0 bases at J, with 10 bases between the two ends. The chain's CDR3 is CASSYHWAAKNIQYF. The CDR3 DNA follows: TGTGCCAGCAGTTACCATTGGGCAGCCAAAAACATTCAGTACTTC.

The gene calls are TRBV7-9 and TRBJ2-3; TRBD1 is a possible D gene (6 bases). Looked up from germline, CDR1 is SEHNR and CDR2 is FQNEAQ (reference sequence). This CDR3 region has 14 residues. Trimming took 6 bases from V and 5 from J, leaving 15 bases between them. CDR3 region: CASRTGRSQDTQYF. CDR3 coding DNA: TGTGCCAGCAGGACAGGCAGATCCCAAGATACGCAGTATTTT.

The chain couples TRBV7-3 to TRBJ2-3; a weak D match, TRBD2 (7 bases). The CDR3 loop spans 16 amino acids. Germline CDR1 SGHTA, CDR2 FQGTGA. V was trimmed by 5 bases and J by 4 bases, leaving 19 bases between them. The CDR3 protein is CASSRAGGGPSDTQYF. For the CDR3, the DNA is TGTGCCAGCAGCAGGGCTGGGGGGGGGCCCTCAGATACGCAGTATTTT.